A selection of T cell receptor beta chains follows, all from one sample in a study of human T cells and chemical hapten exposure. Using its own MiXCR run on the RACE reads, TCRdb lists one record per CDR3 protein. In the table there are some 96,000 distinct CDR3 sequences, 9.3% of which are singletons. The sequencing here drew on whole blood, taken in connection with sensitization to the hapten diphenylcyclopropenone (DPC). The receptors here all came from a middle-aged woman with alopecia areata. Some clones in this sample may be carry-over from other donors' samples. Both conserved end residues are part of each CDR3. D genes are given only for firm matches. Size is omitted from some rows. Given values are once, few, many or a class for expanded clones.

TRBV7-9	14	NA	NA	TRBJ1-1	CASSLAGRNTEAFF	TGTGCCAGCAGCTTAGCTGGCAGGAACACTGAAGCTTTCTTT
TRBV7-2	16	many	TRBD2	TRBJ2-7	CASSFGLAGGINEQYF	TGTGCCAGCAGCTTCGGACTAGCGGGAGGAATAAACGAGCAGTACTTC
TRBV7-9	12	many	NA	TRBJ2-1	CASSLLGGEQFF	TGTGCCAGCAGCTTATTGGGAGGTGAGCAGTTCTTC
TRBV29-1	12	many	NA	TRBJ2-7	CSVEAGGAEQYF	TGCAGCGTTGAAGCCGGCGGGGCCGAGCAGTACTTC
TRBV12-3/TRBV12-4	15	NA	TRBD1	TRBJ2-7	CASSPGTGGANEQYF	TGTGCCAGCAGTCCCGGGACAGGGGGCGCGAACGAGCAGTACTTC
TRBV20-1	13	many	NA	TRBJ2-3	CSARTGRPDTQYF	TGCAGTGCTAGAACGGGGCGTCCAGATACGCAGTATTTT
TRBV30	14	many	NA	TRBJ2-7	CAWSKIGATYEQYF	TGTGCCTGGAGTAAGATCGGCGCCACCTACGAGCAGTACTTC
TRBV6-5	15	many	TRBD1	TRBJ1-3	CASSHDRGTGNTIYF	TGTGCCAGCAGTCACGACAGGGGCACTGGAAACACCATATATTTT
TRBV18	14	many	NA	TRBJ2-2	CASSPTVNTGELFF	TGTGCCAGCTCACCGACGGTGAACACCGGGGAGCTGTTTTTT
TRBV7-3	16	many	NA	TRBJ2-2	CASSLRYQRNTGELFF	TGTGCCAGCAGCTTAAGGTACCAGCGGAACACCGGGGAGCTGTTTTTT
TRBV7-9	12	NA	NA	TRBJ1-2	CASSVDRYGYTF	TGTGCCAGCAGCGTCGACAGATATGGCTACACCTTC
TRBV7-2	11	NA	NA	TRBJ1-2	CASSSDYGYTF	TGTGCCAGCAGTTCGGACTATGGCTACACCTTC
TRBV28	15	NA	NA	TRBJ1-4	CASSLSGRVNEKLFF	TGTGCCAGCAGTTTAAGCGGCAGGGTGAATGAAAAACTGTTTTTT
TRBV7-9	11	NA	NA	TRBJ1-2	CASSFGGHDAF	TGTGCCAGCAGCTTCGGCGGGCACGATGCCTTC
TRBV3-1	18	few	TRBD2	TRBJ2-1	CASSQDLQVRTSTMKQFF	TGTGCCAGCAGCCAAGATCTACAAGTGAGGACTAGTACAATGAAGCAGTTCTTC
TRBV28	15	many	TRBD1	TRBJ2-3	CASSPPTGNSDTQYF	TGTGCCAGCAGTCCCCCGACAGGGAACTCAGATACGCAGTATTTT
TRBV9	16	NA	NA	TRBJ2-2	CASSVGQVTNTGELFF	TGTGCCAGCAGCGTAGGACAGGTGACGAACACCGGGGAGCTGTTTTTT
TRBV7-9	14	NA	TRBD2	TRBJ2-5	CASSLQTSEETQYF	TGTGCCAGCAGCTTACAGACTAGCGAAGAGACCCAGTACTTC
TRBV6-5	13	many	TRBD1	TRBJ2-4	CASNVAGGNIQYF	TGTGCCAGCAACGTGGCAGGGGGCAACATTCAGTACTTC
TRBV4-3	16	many	NA	TRBJ2-7	CASSQDLSARAYEQYF	TGCGCCAGCAGCCAAGATTTGTCGGCTAGGGCCTACGAGCAGTACTTC
TRBV7-2	15	few	NA	TRBJ1-3	CASSPTWSAGNTIYF	TGTGCCAGCAGCCCTACATGGTCCGCTGGAAACACCATATATTTT
TRBV7-9	16	many	TRBD2	TRBJ2-2	CASSWGLAGAIGELFF	TGTGCCAGCAGCTGGGGACTAGCGGGAGCGATCGGGGAGCTGTTTTTT
TRBV6-5	14	NA	NA	TRBJ2-7	CASSYSYGAYEQYF	TGTGCCAGCAGTTACTCGTATGGGGCCTACGAGCAGTACTTC
TRBV6-1	16	few	NA	TRBJ2-3	CASSPRGGTVSDTQYF	TGTGCCAGCAGCCCCAGAGGGGGGACAGTCTCAGATACGCAGTATTTT
TRBV7-2	15	NA	TRBD2	TRBJ2-5	CASSLVAGARETQYF	TGTGCCAGCAGCTTAGTAGCGGGTGCCCGAGAGACCCAGTACTTC
TRBV5-4	13	few	NA	TRBJ2-7	CASSPKGWNEQYF	TGTGCCAGCAGCCCAAAGGGGTGGAACGAGCAGTACTTC
TRBV7-9	14	many	NA	TRBJ2-7	CASSLAGLPLEQYF	TGTGCCAGCAGCTTAGCAGGGCTACCACTCGAGCAGTACTTC
TRBV10-3	18	few	TRBD2	TRBJ2-2	CAIRATGTSATNTGELFF	TGTGCCATCAGAGCGACGGGAACTAGCGCGACGAACACCGGGGAGCTGTTTTTT
TRBV20-1	15	many	NA	TRBJ2-3	CSVPPGLRRGDTQYF	TGCAGTGTCCCCCCGGGACTCAGAAGGGGAGATACGCAGTATTTT
TRBV20-1	14	NA	TRBD1	TRBJ1-5	CSASYTGGNQPQHF	TGCAGTGCTAGTTATACAGGGGGCAATCAGCCCCAGCATTTT
TRBV9	14	NA	NA	TRBJ2-5	CASSGTAFQETQYF	TGTGCCAGCAGCGGGACAGCCTTCCAAGAGACCCAGTACTTC
TRBV24-1	14	few	NA	TRBJ2-2	CATSVGINTGELFF	TGTGCCACCAGTGTCGGGATTAACACCGGGGAGCTGTTTTTT
TRBV7-9	15	few	NA	TRBJ1-3	CASSLDLNSGNTIYF	TGTGCCAGCAGCTTAGATCTCAACTCTGGAAACACCATATATTTT
TRBV7-2	13	few	TRBD2	TRBJ2-1	CASNLLASREQFF	TGTGCCAGCAACCTACTAGCGTCGAGAGAGCAGTTCTTC
TRBV28	15	NA	NA	TRBJ1-5	CASSRTGNSNQPQHF	TGTGCCAGCAGTCGTACAGGGAATAGCAATCAGCCCCAGCATTTT
TRBV10-3	11	NA	NA	TRBJ1-1	CAIRGNTEAFF	TGTGCCATCAGGGGTAACACTGAAGCTTTCTTT
TRBV12-3/TRBV12-4	12	NA	TRBD2	TRBJ2-5	CASSSTSGSEYF	TGTGCCAGCAGTTCGACTAGCGGGAGTGAATACTTC
TRBV11-2	15	many	NA	TRBJ2-3	CASSFLLPRTDTQYF	TGTGCCAGCAGCTTTTTGCTGCCGAGGACAGATACGCAGTATTTT
TRBV7-6	13	NA	TRBD1	TRBJ1-3	CAITGGAGNTIYF	TGTGCCATAACAGGGGGTGCTGGAAACACCATATATTTT
TRBV6-6	13	few	NA	TRBJ2-2	CASSYQVTGELFF	TGTGCCAGCAGTTACCAGGTTACCGGGGAGCTGTTTTTT
TRBV20-1	16	many	TRBD2	TRBJ2-7	CSALAGLAGGRSEQYF	TGCAGTGCTCTCGCGGGACTAGCGGGAGGAAGGAGCGAGCAGTACTTC
TRBV28	13	many	NA	TRBJ2-7	CASTPGGAYEQYF	TGTGCCAGCACCCCCGGGGGTGCCTACGAGCAGTACTTC
TRBV7-9	12	many	NA	TRBJ1-1	CASSSWNTEAFF	TGTGCCAGCAGCTCCTGGAACACTGAAGCTTTCTTT
TRBV9	15	many	NA	TRBJ2-1	CASSKGTSTYNEQFF	TGTGCCAGCAGCAAGGGGACTTCGACGTACAATGAGCAGTTCTTC
TRBV9	15	many	NA	TRBJ2-3	CASSVVAGYTDTQYF	TGTGCCAGCAGCGTAGTCGCGGGCTACACAGATACGCAGTATTTT
TRBV6-2/TRBV6-3	14	NA	NA	TRBJ2-7	CASSYPPGTYEQYF	TGTGCCAGCAGTTACCCACCAGGGACCTACGAGCAGTACTTC
TRBV5-1	14	NA	NA	TRBJ2-3	CASSLAEITDTQYF	TGCGCCAGCAGCTTGGCGGAGATCACAGATACGCAGTATTTT
TRBV21-1	12	NA	NA	TRBJ2-7	CTSSKDVHEQYF	TGTACCAGCAGCAAAGACGTACACGAGCAGTACTTC
TRBV20-1	15	few	TRBD1	TRBJ1-2	CSARERGTGTYGYTF	TGCAGTGCTAGAGAGAGAGGGACAGGGACTTATGGCTACACCTTC
TRBV28	19	many	TRBD1	TRBJ2-5	CASSFWSRGRSATQETQYF	TGTGCCAGCAGTTTTTGGTCCAGGGGGCGAAGCGCGACCCAAGAGACCCAGTACTTC
TRBV7-2	13	NA	NA	TRBJ2-7	CASSLATYHEQYF	TGTGCCAGCAGCTTAGCGACGTATCACGAGCAGTACTTC
TRBV20-1	13	NA	TRBD1	TRBJ2-7	CSAPSGTGDEQYF	TGCAGTGCCCCCTCGGGGACAGGGGACGAGCAGTACTTC
TRBV18	16	NA	NA	TRBJ1-1	CASSPAGPGMNTEAFF	TGTGCCAGCTCACCAGCGGGGCCCGGAATGAACACTGAAGCTTTCTTT
TRBV21-1	15	few	NA	TRBJ1-1	CASSARKCGGTEAFF	TGTGCCAGCAGCGCTCGAAAGTGCGGTGGAACTGAAGCTTTCTTT
TRBV11-2	17	few	NA	TRBJ2-3	CASSSYGTVPGADTQYF	TGTGCCAGCAGCTCCTACGGGACAGTTCCGGGAGCGGATACGCAGTATTTT
TRBV18	18	few	NA	TRBJ1-1	CASSPFPSGSQMNTEAFF	TGTGCCAGCTCACCATTCCCTAGCGGGAGCCAGATGAACACTGAAGCTTTCTTT
TRBV6-5	12	many	NA	TRBJ2-5	CASTGNYGTQYF	TGTGCCAGCACAGGAAATTACGGGACCCAGTACTTC